The subject of this entry is one T cell receptor (beta chain). These data come from a study of blood T cells in healthy people across ages. The use of a sample-barcoded 5' primer and a J-beta primer mix characterized a second PCR of roughly 7 to 11 cycles. The template-switch adaptor was a 5' adaptor with 12 random nucleotides. It tagged each cDNA molecule. MiXCR, run by TCRdb on the 5' RACE reads, gives a single entry per CDR3 protein. The table lists about 680,000 distinct CDR3 sequences, around 48% of them singletons. This CDR3 contains 12 residues. Germline V gene data show CDR1 as MDHEN and CDR2 as SYDVKM. Trimming stripped 8 bases from V and 5 bases from J, with 12 bases between.

Sequencing was performed on blood. The clonotype originates from a woman aged 60 to 75 in good health. The genes are TRBV28 and TRBJ2-5; maybe TRBD2 (5 bases). CDR3 sequence (DNA): TGTGCCAGCGAAGATCCGGGGGAGACCCAGTACTTC. Its translation is CASEDPGETQYF.